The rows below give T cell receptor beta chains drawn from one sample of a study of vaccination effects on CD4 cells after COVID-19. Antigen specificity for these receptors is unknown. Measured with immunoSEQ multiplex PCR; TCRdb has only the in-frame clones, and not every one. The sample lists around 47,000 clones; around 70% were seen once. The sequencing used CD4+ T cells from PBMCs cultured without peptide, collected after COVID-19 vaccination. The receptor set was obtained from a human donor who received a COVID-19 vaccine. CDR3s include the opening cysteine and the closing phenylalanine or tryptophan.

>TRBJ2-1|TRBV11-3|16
CASSGWGGRGYNEQFF
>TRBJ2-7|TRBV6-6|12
CASSGQGYEQYF
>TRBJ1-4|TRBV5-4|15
CASSTLGGTNEKLFF
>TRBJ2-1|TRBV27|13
CASMMSSYNEQFF
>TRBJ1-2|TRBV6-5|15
CATTSRTGQFGGYTF
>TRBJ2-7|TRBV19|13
CASKGLLHYEQYF
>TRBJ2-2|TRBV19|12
CASSIAPRELFF
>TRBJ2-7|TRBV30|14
CAWSREETGGEQYF
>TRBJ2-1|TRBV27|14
CASSQGGWLNEQFF
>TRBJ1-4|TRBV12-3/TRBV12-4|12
CASSFASEKLFF
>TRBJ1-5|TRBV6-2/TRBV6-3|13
CASSQTVNQPQHF
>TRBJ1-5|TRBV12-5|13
CASGLGRGQPQHF
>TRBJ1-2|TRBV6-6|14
CASSYPPTGVGYTF
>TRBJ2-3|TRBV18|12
CASSLIASAQYF
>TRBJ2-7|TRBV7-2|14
CASSGTGGGGEQYF
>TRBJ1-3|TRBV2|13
CASLQGSGNTIYF
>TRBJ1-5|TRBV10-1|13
CASSPRGDQPQHF
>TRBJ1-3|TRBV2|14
CASCLGNSGNTIYF
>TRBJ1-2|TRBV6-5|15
CASSYTTGTTYGYTF